The clone carrying this T cell receptor (beta chain) was observed a few times. Its antigen is unknown. The data were obtained in a study of T cells in localized non-small cell lung cancer. General study results and limits: Adjacent lung exhibited a median of about 50 among the 100 most abundant tumor clones.

The table came from immunoSEQ multiplex PCR; TCRdb's copy has only in-frame clones and leaves some out. The sample records roughly 5,200 clones, 35% to 55% being singletons. V was pared by 0 bases and J by 0 bases, with 3 bases of the junction left unmatched. Germline CDR1 SGDLS, CDR2 YYNGEE. CDR3 length equals 17 residues. Specimen: lung tumor tissue, collected before any cancer treatment. This TCR was recovered from a man between 40 and 69 years old with stage I lung adenocarcinoma. The rearrangement joins TRBV9 to TRBJ2-1; 10 positions agree with TRBD2. The CDR3 coding sequence is TGTGCCAGCAGCGTAGGAGCGGGGGGGCTCTCCTACAATGAGCAGTTCTTC. Translation: CASSVGAGGLSYNEQFF.